The clone carrying this T cell receptor (beta chain) was found a few times. Its antigen is not identified. V was pared by 8 bases and J by 2 bases, with 12 bases of the junction left unmatched. This CDR3 is built from 18 residues. From germline, CDR1 is MNHNS and CDR2 SASEGT. The sample comes from a study of CD8 T cells in ankylosing spondylitis. Study conclusions and caveats: Researchers reportedly found disease-linked clones significantly enriched in matched ankylosing spondylitis synovial fluid. One TCR beta motif, made up of roughly 8 highly homologous variants, appeared characteristic of ankylosing spondylitis blood. In peripheral blood, disease-linked CD8+ clones occurred at relatively low frequencies.

A quantitative 5'-RACE method, one with molecular barcodes, was used to make TCR beta libraries. MiXCR, run by TCRdb on the 5' RACE reads, gives a single entry per CDR3 protein. The sample has 250,000 or so distinct CDR3 sequences, about a sixth seen once; the top ten hold around a third. This clonotype originated in a male donor with ankylosing spondylitis or in good health (not recorded which). The rearrangement uses TRBV6-1 and TRBJ2-3, with 14 positions matching TRBD2. Material: blood, either unsorted or a sorted T cell fraction (not recorded which). CDR3 DNA: TGTGCCAGCCGGGGGAGACTAGCGGGAGGGCCTGTCACAGATACGCAGTATTTT. Residues: CASRGRLAGGPVTDTQYF.